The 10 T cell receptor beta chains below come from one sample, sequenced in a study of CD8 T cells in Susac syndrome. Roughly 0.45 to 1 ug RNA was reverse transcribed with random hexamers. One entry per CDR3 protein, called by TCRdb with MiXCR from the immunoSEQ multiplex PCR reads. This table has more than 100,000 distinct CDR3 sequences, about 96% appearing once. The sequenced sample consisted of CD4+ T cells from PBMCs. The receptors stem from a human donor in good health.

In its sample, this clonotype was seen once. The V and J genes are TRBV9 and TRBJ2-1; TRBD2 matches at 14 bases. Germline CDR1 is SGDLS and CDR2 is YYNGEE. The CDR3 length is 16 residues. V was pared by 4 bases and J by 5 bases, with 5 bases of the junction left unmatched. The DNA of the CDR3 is TGTGCCAGCAGCTTGGGGACTAGCGGGAGACACAATGAGCAGTTCTTC. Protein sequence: CASSLGTSGRHNEQFF.

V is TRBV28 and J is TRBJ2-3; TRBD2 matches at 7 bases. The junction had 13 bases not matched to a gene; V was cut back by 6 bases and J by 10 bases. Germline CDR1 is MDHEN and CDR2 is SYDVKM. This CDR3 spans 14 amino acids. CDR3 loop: CASSVAGVAPSQYF. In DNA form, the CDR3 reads TGTGCCAGCAGCGTGGCGGGAGTAGCCCCTTCGCAGTATTTT.

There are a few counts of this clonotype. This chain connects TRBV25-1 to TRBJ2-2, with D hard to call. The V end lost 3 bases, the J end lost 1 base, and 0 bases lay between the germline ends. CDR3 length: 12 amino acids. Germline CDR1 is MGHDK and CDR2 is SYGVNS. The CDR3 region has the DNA TGTGCCAGCAGTGAGAACACCGGGGAGCTGTTTTTT. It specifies CASSENTGELFF. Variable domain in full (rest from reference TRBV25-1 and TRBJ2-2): EADIYQTPRYLVIGTGKKITLECSQTMGHDKMYWYQQDPGMELHLIHYSYGVNSTEKGDLSSESTVSRIRTEHFPLTLESARPSHTSQYLCASSENTGELFFGEGSRLTVL.

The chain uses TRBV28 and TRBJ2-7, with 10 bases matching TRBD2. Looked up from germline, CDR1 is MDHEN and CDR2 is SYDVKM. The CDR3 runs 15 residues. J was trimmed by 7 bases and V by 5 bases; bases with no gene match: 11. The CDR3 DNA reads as TGTGCCAGCAGTACAGCGGGAGGGGGCATGAGAGAGCAGTACTTC. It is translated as CASSTAGGGMREQYF.

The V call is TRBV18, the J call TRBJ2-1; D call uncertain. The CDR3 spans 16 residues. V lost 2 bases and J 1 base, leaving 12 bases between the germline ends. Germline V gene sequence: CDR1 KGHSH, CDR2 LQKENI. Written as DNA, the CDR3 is TGTGCCAGCTCACCAGTAGCCGTCGCTTCCTACAATGAGCAGTTCTTC. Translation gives CASSPVAVASYNEQFF.

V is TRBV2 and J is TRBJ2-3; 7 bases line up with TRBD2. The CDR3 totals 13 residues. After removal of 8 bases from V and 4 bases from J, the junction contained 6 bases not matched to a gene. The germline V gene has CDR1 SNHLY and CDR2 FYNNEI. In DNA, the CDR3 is TGTGCCAGCTCCCGGGGGGTTGCAGATACGCAGTATTTT. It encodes CASSRGVADTQYF. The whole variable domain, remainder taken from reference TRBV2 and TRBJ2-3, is EPEVTQTPSHQVTQMGQEVILRCVPISNHLYFYWYRQILGQKVEFLVSFYNNEISEKSEIFDDQFSVERPDGSNFTLKIRSTKLEDSAMYFCASSRGVADTQYFGPGTRLTVL.

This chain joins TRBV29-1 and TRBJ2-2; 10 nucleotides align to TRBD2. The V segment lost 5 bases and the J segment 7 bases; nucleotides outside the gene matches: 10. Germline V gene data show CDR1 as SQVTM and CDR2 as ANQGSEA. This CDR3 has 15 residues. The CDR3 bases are TGCAGCGTTCGAACGAGCGGGAGGGCCGACGGGGAGCTGTTTTTT. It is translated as CSVRTSGRADGELFF.

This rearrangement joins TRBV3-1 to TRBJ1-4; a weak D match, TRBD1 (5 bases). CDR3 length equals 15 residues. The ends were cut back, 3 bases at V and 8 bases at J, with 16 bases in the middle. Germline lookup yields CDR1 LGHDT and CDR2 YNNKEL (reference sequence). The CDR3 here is CASSQGGTVREKLFF. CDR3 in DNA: TGTGCCAGCAGCCAGGGGGGGACCGTACGAGAAAAACTGTTTTTT.

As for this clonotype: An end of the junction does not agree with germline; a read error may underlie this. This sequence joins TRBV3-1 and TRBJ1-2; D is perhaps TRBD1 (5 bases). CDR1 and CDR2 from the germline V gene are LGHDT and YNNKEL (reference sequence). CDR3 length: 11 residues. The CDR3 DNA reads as TGTGCCAGCAGCCAAATCGAGACAGTCTCATTC. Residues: CASSQIETVSF. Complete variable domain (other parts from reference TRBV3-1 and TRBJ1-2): DTAVSQTPKYLVTQMGNDKSIKCEQNLGHDTMYWYKQDSKKFLKIMFSYNNKELIINETVPNRFSPKSPDKAHLNLHINSLELGDSAVYFCASSQIETVSFGSGTRLTVV.

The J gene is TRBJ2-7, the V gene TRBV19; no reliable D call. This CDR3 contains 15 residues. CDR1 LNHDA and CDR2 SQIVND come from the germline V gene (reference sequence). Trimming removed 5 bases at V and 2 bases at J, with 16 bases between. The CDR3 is CASSAHQTRPYEQYF. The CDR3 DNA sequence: TGTGCCAGTAGTGCTCATCAGACCCGGCCCTACGAGCAGTACTTC.